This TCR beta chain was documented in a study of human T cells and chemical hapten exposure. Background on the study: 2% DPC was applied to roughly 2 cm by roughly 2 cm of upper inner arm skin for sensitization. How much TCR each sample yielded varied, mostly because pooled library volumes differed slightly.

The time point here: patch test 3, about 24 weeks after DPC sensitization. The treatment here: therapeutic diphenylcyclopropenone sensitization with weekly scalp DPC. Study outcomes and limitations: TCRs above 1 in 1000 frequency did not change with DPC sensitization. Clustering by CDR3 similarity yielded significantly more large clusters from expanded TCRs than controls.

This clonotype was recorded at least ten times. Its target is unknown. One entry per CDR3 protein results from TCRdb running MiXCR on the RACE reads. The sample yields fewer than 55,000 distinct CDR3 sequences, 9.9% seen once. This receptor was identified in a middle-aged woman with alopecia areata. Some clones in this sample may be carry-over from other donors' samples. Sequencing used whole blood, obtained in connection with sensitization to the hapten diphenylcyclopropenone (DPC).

This CDR3 is CASSRTGQETQYF. For the CDR3, the DNA is TGTGCCAGCAGCCGGACAGGCCAAGAGACCCAGTACTTC. The chain uses TRBV12-3 or TRBV12-4 and TRBJ2-5; 7 positions match TRBD1. V shed 6 bases, J shed 1 base, and the junction held 2 bases outside the gene matches. The CDR3 has 13 residues.